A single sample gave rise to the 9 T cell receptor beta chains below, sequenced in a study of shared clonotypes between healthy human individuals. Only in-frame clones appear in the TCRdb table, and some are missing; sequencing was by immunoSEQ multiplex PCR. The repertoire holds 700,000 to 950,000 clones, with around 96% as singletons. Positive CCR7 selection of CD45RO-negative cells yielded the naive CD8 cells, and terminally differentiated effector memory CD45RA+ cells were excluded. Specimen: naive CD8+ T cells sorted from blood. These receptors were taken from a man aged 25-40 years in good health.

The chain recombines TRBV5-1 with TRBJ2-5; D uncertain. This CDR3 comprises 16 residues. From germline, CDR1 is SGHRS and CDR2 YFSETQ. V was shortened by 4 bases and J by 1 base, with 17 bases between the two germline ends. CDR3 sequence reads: CASSLRTATTQETQYF. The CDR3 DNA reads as TGCGCCAGCAGCCTGAGAACAGCGACGACCCAAGAGACCCAGTACTTC.

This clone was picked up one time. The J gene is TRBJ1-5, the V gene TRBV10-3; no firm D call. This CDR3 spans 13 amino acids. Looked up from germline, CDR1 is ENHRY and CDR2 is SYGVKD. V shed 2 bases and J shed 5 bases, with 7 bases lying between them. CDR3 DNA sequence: TGTGCCATCAGTGAGGATGGGGATCAGCCCCAGCATTTT. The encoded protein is CAISEDGDQPQHF.

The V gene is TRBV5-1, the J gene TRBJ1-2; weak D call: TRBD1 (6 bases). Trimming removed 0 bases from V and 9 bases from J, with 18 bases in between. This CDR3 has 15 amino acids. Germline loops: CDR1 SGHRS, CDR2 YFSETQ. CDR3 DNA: TGCGCCAGCAGCTTGGTAGGCGCGGGGGGGCAAAGCTACACCTTC. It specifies CASSLVGAGGQSYTF. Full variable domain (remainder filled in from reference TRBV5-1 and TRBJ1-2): KAGVTQTPRYLIKTRGQQVTLSCSPISGHRSVSWYQQTPGQGLQFLFEYFSETQRNKGNFPGRFSGRQFSNSRSEMNVSTLELGDSALYLCASSLVGAGGQSYTFGSGTRLTVV.

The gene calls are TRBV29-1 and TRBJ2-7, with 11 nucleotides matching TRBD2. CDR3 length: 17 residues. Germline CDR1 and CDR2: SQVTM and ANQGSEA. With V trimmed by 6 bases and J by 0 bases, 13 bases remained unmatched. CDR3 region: CSVAHLTGTSGSYEQYF. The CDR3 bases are TGCAGCGTAGCCCATCTGACTGGGACTAGCGGCTCCTACGAGCAGTACTTC.

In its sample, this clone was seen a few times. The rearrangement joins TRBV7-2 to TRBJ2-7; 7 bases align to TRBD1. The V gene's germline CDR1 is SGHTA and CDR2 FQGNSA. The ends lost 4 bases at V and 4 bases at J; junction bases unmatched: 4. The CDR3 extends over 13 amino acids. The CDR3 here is CASSSSTGYEQYF. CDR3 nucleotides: TGTGCCAGCAGCTCCTCGACAGGGTACGAGCAGTACTTC.

This CDR3 reads CASSESGNMNTEAFF. The CDR3 DNA sequence: TGTGCCAGCAGTGAGTCGGGAAATATGAACACTGAAGCTTTCTTT. The chain is built from TRBV2 and TRBJ1-1; D unresolved. Between the trimmed V and J ends, which lost 3 bases and 0 bases, there was a span of 11 bases. The germline CDR1 and CDR2 sequences are SNHLY and FYNNEI. This CDR3 region has 15 residues.

The CDR3 protein is CASKGSHPYEQYF. DNA for the CDR3: TGTGCCAGTAAGGGATCCCACCCTTACGAGCAGTACTTC. This chain uses TRBV27 with TRBJ2-7; D is unresolved. The CDR3 sequence is 13 residues long. CDR1 MNHEY and CDR2 SMNVEV come from the germline V gene (reference sequence). The germline V and J ends were trimmed by 9 bases and 4 bases, with 16 bases remaining between them.

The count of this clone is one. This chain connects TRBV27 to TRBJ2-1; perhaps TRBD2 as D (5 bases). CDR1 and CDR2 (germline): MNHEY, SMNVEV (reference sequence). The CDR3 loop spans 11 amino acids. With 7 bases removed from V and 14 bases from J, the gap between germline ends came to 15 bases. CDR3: CASIRGNVEFF. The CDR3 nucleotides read TGTGCCAGCATTCGAGGGAACGTGGAGTTCTTC.

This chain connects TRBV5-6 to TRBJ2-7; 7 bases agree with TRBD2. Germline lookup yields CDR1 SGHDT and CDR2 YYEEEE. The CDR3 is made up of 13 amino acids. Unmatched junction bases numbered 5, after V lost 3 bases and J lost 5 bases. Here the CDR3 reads CASSWGLHNEQYF. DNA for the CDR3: TGTGCCAGCAGCTGGGGACTACACAACGAGCAGTACTTC.